The clone carrying this T cell receptor (beta chain) has only a few counts. Antigen unknown. The data are from a study of T-cell reconstitution after alpha-beta-depleted transplantation in children. The library targeted TCRbeta and was prepared with unique molecular identifiers. TCRdb re-analysed the PCR reads in MiXCR, keeping a single row per CDR3 protein. Of around 490,000 distinct CDR3 sequences in the sample, 11% were seen once. Germline-derived CDR1 and CDR2 are MDHEN and SYDVKM. The length of the CDR3 is 12 residues. V lost 8 bases and J lost 9; bases outside the gene matches: 6. Study-level points and caveats: The origin of alpha-beta T cells about two months after transplant was reportedly several hundred expanded graft clones.

The sequenced sample was PBMCs, mostly from graft donor cells, obtained 180 days after TCRalphabeta/CD19-depleted stem cell transplant. The rearrangement joins TRBV28 to TRBJ2-1, with 8 positions matching TRBD2. The TCR originated in a female patient aged 2-9 years who had a stem cell transplant for aplastic anemia, so the T cells may come from the graft donor. CDR3 sequence (DNA): TGTGCCAGCCACATCAGCGGGGGTGAGCAGTTCTTC. Residues: CASHISGGEQFF.